The T cell receptor beta chain described here comes from a study of T cells in Graves' hyperthyroidism and ophthalmopathy. Study details: Peripheral blood was drawn at first diagnosis, prior to all treatment. Study outcomes and limitations: A model using 13 V-J features told ophthalmopathy apart from stable hyperthyroidism. Before onset, ophthalmopathy was predicted by the model a median about six months earlier.

Using RNA transcripts as the source, TCR beta CDR3 regions were amplified. In the first-round RT-PCR of the TCR CDR3, the HTBI primer set was used. TCRdb re-called the multiplex PCR reads with MiXCR, one entry per CDR3 protein. The table has around 240,000 distinct CDR3 sequences, 16% seen once. This clonotype was detected many times. Its target is not known. This CDR3 is 15 amino acids long. Germline assignment: CDR1 DFQATT and CDR2 SNEGSKA (reference sequence). The V and J ends lost 5 bases and 2 bases respectively, with 18 bases between them. The PBMCs were sourced from fresh peripheral blood (about 9.7 ml).

The sample comprised blood. This clonotype was obtained from a woman in her late teens or twenties with Graves' ophthalmopathy. The chain carries TRBV20-1 and TRBJ1-2; D unclear. CDR3 bases: TGCAGTGCTCCCCTTTGGGCAAGCGGGAACTATGGCTACACCTTC. Protein: CSAPLWASGNYGYTF.